This section outlines one TCR beta chain sequence together with its context. No antigen is known for it. Assay: immunoSEQ multiplex PCR; the TCRdb copy retains only in-frame clones and omits some. The table has about 93,000 clones, 75% to 90% seen once; the top ten hold about 2.4%. V lost 0 bases, J lost 0 bases, and 6 bases lay in between. The length of the CDR3 is 14 residues. Germline loops: CDR1 SGDLS, CDR2 YYNGEE. These data are taken from a study of T cell responses to AZD1222 COVID-19 vaccine. Study-wide findings and caveats: Spike-specific TCR breadth and depth both grew after two AZD1222 doses. Reports say nearly half of spike-specific TCRs go after unmutated variant regions.

Sequencing used peripheral blood, obtained 28 days after the second AZD1222 dose. The source is an adult who received the AZD1222 COVID-19 vaccine. The chain employs TRBV9 and TRBJ1-1; D gene ambiguous. The CDR3 nucleotides are TGTGCCAGCAGCGTAGTAGCGTTGAACACTGAAGCTTTCTTT. It specifies CASSVVALNTEAFF.